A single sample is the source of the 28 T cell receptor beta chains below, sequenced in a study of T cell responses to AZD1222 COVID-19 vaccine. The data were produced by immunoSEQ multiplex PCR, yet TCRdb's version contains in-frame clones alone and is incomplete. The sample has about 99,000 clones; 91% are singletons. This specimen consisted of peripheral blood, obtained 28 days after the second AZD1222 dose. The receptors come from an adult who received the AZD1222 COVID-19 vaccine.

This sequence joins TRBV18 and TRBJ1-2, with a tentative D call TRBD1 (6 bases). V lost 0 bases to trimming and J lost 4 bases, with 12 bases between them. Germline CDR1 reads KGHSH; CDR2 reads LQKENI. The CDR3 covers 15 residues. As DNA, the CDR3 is TGTGCCAGCTCACCACCTGAGGAAGGGGGCTATGGCTACACCTTC. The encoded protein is CASSPPEEGGYGYTF.

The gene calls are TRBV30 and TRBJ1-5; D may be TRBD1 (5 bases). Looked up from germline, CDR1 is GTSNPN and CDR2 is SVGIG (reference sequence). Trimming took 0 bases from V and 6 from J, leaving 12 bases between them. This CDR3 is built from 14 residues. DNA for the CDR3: TGTGCCTGGAGTGTAAACTCGGGGGGTCAGCCCCAGCATTTT. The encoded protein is CAWSVNSGGQPQHF.

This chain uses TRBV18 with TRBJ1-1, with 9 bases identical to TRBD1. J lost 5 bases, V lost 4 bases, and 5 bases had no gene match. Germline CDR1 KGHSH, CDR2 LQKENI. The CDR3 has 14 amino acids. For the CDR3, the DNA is TGTGCCAGCTCACTTCGGACAGGGGAGACTGAAGCTTTCTTT. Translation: CASSLRTGETEAFF.

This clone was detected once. DNA of the CDR3: TGTGCCAGCAGTTTGAAGGGGGGGGATGAGCAGTTCTTC. Translating it yields CASSLKGGDEQFF. The rearrangement links TRBV27 to TRBJ2-1; TRBD2 is a possible D gene (7 bases). CDR1 is MNHEY, CDR2 SMNVEV, per germline (reference sequence). V was pared by 3 bases and J by 8 bases, with 11 bases between. The length of the CDR3 is 13 residues.

The CDR3 protein is CASKDSFTDTQYF. The CDR3 DNA follows: TGTGCCAGCAAAGACAGCTTCACAGATACGCAGTATTTT. This chain connects TRBV25-1 to TRBJ2-3; D is perhaps TRBD1 (5 bases). There are 13 residues in the CDR3. CDR1 and CDR2 from the germline V gene are MGHDK and SYGVNS. V lost 7 bases and J 2 bases, leaving 10 bases between the germline ends.

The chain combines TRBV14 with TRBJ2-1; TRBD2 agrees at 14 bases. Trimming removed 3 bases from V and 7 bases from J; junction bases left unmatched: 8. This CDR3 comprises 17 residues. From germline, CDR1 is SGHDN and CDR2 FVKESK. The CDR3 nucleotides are TGTGCCAGCAGCCATTACCCCGGGACTAGCGGGAGTAATGAGCAGTTCTTC. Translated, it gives CASSHYPGTSGSNEQFF.

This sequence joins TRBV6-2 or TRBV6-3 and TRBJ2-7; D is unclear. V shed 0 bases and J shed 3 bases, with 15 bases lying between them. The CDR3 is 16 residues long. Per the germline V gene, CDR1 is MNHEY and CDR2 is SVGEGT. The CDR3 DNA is TGTGCCAGCAGTTACTCGTCGGGCAACTATGACTACGAGCAGTACTTC. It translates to CASSYSSGNYDYEQYF.

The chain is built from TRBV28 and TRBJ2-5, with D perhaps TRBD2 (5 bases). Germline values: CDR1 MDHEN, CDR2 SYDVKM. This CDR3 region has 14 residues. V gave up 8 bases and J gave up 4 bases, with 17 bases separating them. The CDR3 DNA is TGTGCCAGCGTCGGTTTATCGGGGAGAGAGACCCAGTACTTC. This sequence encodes CASVGLSGRETQYF. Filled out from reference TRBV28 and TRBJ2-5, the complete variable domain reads DVKVTQSSRYLVKRTGEKVFLECVQDMDHENMFWYRQDPGLGLRLIYFSYDVKMKEKGDIPEGYSVSREKKERFSLILESASTNQTSMYLCASVGLSGRETQYFGPGTRLLVL.

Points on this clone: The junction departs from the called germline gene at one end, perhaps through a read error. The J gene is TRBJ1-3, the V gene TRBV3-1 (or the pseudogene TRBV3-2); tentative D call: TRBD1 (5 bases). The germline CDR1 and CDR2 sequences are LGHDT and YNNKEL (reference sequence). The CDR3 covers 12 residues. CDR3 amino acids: CASSQGGREGHF. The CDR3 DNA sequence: TGTGCCAGCAGCCAAGGGGGACGGGAGGGTCATTTT.

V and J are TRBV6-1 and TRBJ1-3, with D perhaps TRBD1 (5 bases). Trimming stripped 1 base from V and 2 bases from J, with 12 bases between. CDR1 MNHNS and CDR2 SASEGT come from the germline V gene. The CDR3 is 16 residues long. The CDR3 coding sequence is TGTGCCAGCAGTGAAGGTCAAGAGGGACCTGGAAACACCATATATTTT. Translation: CASSEGQEGPGNTIYF.

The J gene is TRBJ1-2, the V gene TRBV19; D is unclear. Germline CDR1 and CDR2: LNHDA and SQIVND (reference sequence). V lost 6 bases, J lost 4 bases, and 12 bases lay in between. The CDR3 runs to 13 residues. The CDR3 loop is CASRTGEGYGYTF. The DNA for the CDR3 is TGTGCCAGTAGAACCGGGGAGGGCTATGGCTACACCTTC.

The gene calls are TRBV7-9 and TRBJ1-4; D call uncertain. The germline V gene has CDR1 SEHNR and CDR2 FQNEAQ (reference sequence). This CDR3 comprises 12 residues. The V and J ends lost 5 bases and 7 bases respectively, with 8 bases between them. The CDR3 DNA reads TGTGCCAGCAGCCCAAATGCTGAAAAACTGTTTTTT. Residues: CASSPNAEKLFF.

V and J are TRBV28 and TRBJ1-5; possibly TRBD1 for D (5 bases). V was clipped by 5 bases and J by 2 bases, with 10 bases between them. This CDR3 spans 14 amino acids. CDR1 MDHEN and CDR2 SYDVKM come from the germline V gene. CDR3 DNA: TGTGCCAGCAGTGAGGGGTCTGGCAATCAGCCCCAGCATTTT. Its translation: CASSEGSGNQPQHF.

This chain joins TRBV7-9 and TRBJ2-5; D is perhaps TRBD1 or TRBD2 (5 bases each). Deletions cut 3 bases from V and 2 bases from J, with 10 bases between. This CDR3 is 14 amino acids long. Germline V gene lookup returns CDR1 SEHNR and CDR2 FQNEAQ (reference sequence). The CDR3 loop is CASSFLGVQETQYF. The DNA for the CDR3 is TGTGCCAGCAGCTTCTTGGGGGTTCAAGAGACCCAGTACTTC.

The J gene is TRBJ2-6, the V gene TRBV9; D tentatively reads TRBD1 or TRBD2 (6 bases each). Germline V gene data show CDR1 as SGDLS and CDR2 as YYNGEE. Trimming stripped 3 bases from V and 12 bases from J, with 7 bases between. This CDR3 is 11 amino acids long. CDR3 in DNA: TGTGCCAGCAGCGAGGGGGGCGTCCTGACTTTC. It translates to CASSEGGVLTF.

The DNA for the CDR3 is TGTGCCAGCAGCTTAGAAGGGAACACCGGGGAGCTGTTTTTT. This codes for CASSLEGNTGELFF. This chain joins TRBV11-2 and TRBJ2-2, with D hard to call. V was shortened by 0 bases and J by 1 base, with 3 bases between the two germline ends. The CDR3 loop spans 14 amino acids. Germline V gene lookup returns CDR1 SGHAT and CDR2 FQNNGV. The full variable domain, with the rest looked up from reference TRBV11-2 and TRBJ2-2, is EAGVAQSPRYKIIEKRQSVAFWCNPISGHATLYWYQQILGQGPKLLIQFQNNGVVDDSQLPKDRFSAERLKGVDSTLKIQPAKLEDSAVYLCASSLEGNTGELFFGEGSRLTVL.

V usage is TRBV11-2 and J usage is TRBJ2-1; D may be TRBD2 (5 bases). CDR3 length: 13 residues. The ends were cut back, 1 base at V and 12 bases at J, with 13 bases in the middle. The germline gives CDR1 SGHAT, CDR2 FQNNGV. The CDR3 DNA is TGTGCCAGCAGCTTAGGTTTAAGGACTGTGCAGTTCTTC. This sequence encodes CASSLGLRTVQFF.

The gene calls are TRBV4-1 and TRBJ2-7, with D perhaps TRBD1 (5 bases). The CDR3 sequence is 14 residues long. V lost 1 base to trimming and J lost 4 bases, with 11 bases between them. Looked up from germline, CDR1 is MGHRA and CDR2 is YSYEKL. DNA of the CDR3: TGCGCCAGCAGCCAAGTGGAGCAGGGTTACGAGCAGTACTTC. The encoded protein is CASSQVEQGYEQYF.

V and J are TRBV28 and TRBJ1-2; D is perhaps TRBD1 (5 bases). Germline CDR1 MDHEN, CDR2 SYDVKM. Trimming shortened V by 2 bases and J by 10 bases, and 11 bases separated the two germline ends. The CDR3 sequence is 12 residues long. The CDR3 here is CASSLAGRNYTF. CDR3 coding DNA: TGTGCCAGCAGTTTAGCAGGGAGAAACTACACCTTC.

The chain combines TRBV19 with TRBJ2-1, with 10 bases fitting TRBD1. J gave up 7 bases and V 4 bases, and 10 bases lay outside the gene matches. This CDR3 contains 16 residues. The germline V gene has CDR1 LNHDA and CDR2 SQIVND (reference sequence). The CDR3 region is CASSKLGQGGRNEQFF. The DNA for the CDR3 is TGTGCCAGTAGTAAACTAGGACAGGGGGGGCGGAATGAGCAGTTCTTC.

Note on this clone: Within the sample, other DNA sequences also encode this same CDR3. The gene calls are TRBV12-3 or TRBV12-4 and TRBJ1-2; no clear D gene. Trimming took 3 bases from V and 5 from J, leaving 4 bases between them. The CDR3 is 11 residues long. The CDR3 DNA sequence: TGTGCCAGCAGTTTTTCTTATGGCTACACCTTC. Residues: CASSFSYGYTF.

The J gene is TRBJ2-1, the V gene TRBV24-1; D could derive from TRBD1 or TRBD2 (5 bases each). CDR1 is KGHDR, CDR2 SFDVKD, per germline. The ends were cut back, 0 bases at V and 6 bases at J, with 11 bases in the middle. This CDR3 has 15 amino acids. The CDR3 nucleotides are TGTGCCACCAGTGATTTGCGCCGGGGACCCAATGAGCAGTTCTTC. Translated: CATSDLRRGPNEQFF.

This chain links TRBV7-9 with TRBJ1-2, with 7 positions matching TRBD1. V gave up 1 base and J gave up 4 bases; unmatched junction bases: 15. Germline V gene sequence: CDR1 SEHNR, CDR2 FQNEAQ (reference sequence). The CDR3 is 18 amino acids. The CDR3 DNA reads TGTGCCAGCAGCTTAGAGGGGAATGACAGGGAAGGTCCCTATGGCTACACCTTC. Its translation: CASSLEGNDREGPYGYTF. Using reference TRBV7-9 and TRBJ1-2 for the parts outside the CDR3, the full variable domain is DTGVSQNPRHKITKRGQNVTFRCDPISEHNRLYWYRQTLGQGPEFLTYFQNEAQLEKSRLLSDRFSAERPKGSFSTLEIQRTEQGDSAMYLCASSLEGNDREGPYGYTFGSGTRLTVV.

The CDR3 DNA reads TGTGCCAGCAGCCCCGAACGGGGAGCCTATGGCTACACCTTC. This sequence encodes CASSPERGAYGYTF. The chain couples TRBV4-2 to TRBJ1-2, with D unclear. V shed 4 bases and J shed 4 bases, with 13 bases lying between them. This CDR3 is 14 amino acids long. Germline V CDR1 and CDR2: LGHNA, YNFKEQ.

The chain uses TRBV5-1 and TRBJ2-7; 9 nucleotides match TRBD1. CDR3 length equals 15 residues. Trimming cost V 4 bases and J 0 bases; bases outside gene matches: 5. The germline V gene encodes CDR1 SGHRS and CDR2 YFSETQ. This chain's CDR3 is CASSRRTGDSYEQYF. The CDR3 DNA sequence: TGCGCCAGCAGCCGCCGGACAGGGGACTCCTACGAGCAGTACTTC.

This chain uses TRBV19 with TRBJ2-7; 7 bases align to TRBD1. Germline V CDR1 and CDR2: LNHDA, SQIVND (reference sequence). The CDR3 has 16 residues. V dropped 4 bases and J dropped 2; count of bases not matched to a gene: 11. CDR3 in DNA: TGTGCCAGTAGTACCCACGCTACAGGGGACACCTACGAGCAGTACTTC. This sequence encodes CASSTHATGDTYEQYF.

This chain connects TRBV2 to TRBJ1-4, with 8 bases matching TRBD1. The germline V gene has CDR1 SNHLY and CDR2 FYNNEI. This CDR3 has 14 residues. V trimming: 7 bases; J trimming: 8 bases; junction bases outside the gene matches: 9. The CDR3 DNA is TGTGCCAGCAATACCATGGCAGGGGGCGAAAAACTGTTTTTT. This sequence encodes CASNTMAGGEKLFF.

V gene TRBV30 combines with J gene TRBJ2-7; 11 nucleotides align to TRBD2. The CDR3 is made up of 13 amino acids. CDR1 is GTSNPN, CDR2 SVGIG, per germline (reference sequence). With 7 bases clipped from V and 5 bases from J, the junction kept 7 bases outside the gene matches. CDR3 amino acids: CASLAGGPNEQYF. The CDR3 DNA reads TGTGCCTCATTAGCGGGAGGGCCCAACGAGCAGTACTTC. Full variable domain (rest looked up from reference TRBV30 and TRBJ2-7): SQTIHQWPATLVQPVGSPLSLECTVEGTSNPNLYWYRQAAGRGLQLLFYSVGIGQISSEVPQNLSASRPQDRQFILSSKKLLLSDSGFYLCASLAGGPNEQYFGPGTRLTVT.